This record concerns one T cell receptor (beta chain) sequence. The antigen is undetermined. MiXCR was run by TCRdb on the RT-PCR reads, yielding one entry per CDR3 protein. This sample yields around 600,000 distinct CDR3 sequences, of which around 11% are seen a single time; approximately 10% belongs to the top ten. V shed 1 base, J shed 4 bases, and the junction held 8 bases outside the gene matches. The CDR3 extends over 15 amino acids. The germline gives CDR1 DFQATT, CDR2 SNEGSKA (reference sequence). These data originate in a study of response to subunit inactivated influenza vaccine. The study's findings and limits: The authors offered the suggestion that each seasonal influenza vaccination recruits few new T cells.

In addition, the sample was reused for a study of T cells expressing NK-cell markers. That study adds: A 5'RACE template switching approach incorporating UMIs was used to make TCR beta cDNA. It was from sorted CD3+CD56+NKG2C+, CD3+CD56+NKG2C- and CD3+CD56-NKG2C+ T cells that TCR beta repertoires came.

V is TRBV20-1 and J is TRBJ2-5; 8 bases fit TRBD2. This specimen consisted of PBMCs from blood, obtained on the day of vaccination. The sequence was collected from a man aged 45-60 years who received an inactivated influenza vaccine. This chain's CDR3 is CSARAGAGGSETQYF. The CDR3 DNA sequence: TGCAGTGCTAGAGCTGGGGCGGGAGGTTCAGAGACCCAGTACTTC.